This T cell receptor beta chain was captured by sequencing in a study of cytomegalovirus exposure and HLA in healthy donors. Background on the study: A prior analysis found about 120 million unique TCR beta sequences from around 190 million T cells. General observations from the study: Association of around 17,000 TCR beta sequences with HLA alleles was found at 0.05 false discovery rate in a later analysis.

Comments on this clone: Its matching antigen is unknown.

Germline CDR1 is SGHDT and CDR2 is YYEEEE. CDR3 length: 16 residues. J gave up 9 bases and V 1 base, and 9 bases lay outside the gene matches. Researchers ran the PCR with 60 Vbeta and 13 Jbeta primers. The table came from immunoSEQ multiplex PCR; TCRdb's copy has only in-frame clones and leaves some out. The table includes about 190,000 clones, 65% to 80% detected once. This chain uses TRBV5-6 with TRBJ2-1; TRBD2 agrees at 11 bases. Specimen: PBMCs. This sequence was found in a young man in good health and CMV-seropositive. CDR3 sequence (DNA): TGTGCCAGCAGCTTGTTAGGCACTAGCGGGGGCGGTGAGCAGTTCTTC. Translation gives CASSLLGTSGGGEQFF.